These T cell receptor beta chains were read from a single sample in a study of blood T cells in healthy people across ages. TCRdb re-called the 5' RACE reads through MiXCR, storing one row per CDR3 protein. The sample holds 380,000 or so distinct CDR3 sequences, about half seen once. Sequencing input: blood. Source of these receptors: a man aged 55 to 70 in good health. The CDR3 runs from the conserved cysteine through the conserved F or W. The D gene is left open where the match is weak. Rows give clone size only sometimes, using once, few, many, or a class for an expanded clone.

d_call clone_size j_call v_call cdr3_aa cdr3_nt
TRBD2 many TRBJ2-1 TRBV20-1 CSAKTSASSYNEQFF TGCAGTGCCAAGACTAGCGCTAGCTCCTACAATGAGCAGTTCTTC
TRBD1 many TRBJ2-7 TRBV3-1 CASSRTDRGPYEQYF TGTGCCAGCAGCCGAACGGACAGGGGACCCTACGAGCAGTACTTC
- few TRBJ2-5 TRBV19 CATQPDRLGMVQYF TGTGCCACCCAACCGGACAGACTAGGGATGGTGCAGTACTTC
- - TRBJ1-2 TRBV29-1 CSVGTGMTYGYTF TGCAGCGTTGGAACGGGAATGACCTATGGCTACACCTTC
TRBD2 many TRBJ2-5 TRBV29-1 CSVRLAGGETQYF TGCAGCGTTCGACTAGCGGGGGGGGAGACCCAGTACTTC
TRBD1 few TRBJ2-7 TRBV7-2 CASSPRDRGLVQYF TGTGCCAGCAGCCCACGGGACAGGGGACTCGTGCAGTACTTC
- - TRBJ2-1 TRBV7-2 CASSHSGVREQFF TGTGCCAGCAGCCATAGCGGCGTGCGGGAGCAGTTCTTC
- - TRBJ1-1 TRBV20-1 CSAPAGAFF TGCAGTGCCCCGGCTGGAGCTTTCTTT
- few TRBJ2-3 TRBV9 CASSPLATSTDTQYF TGTGCCAGCAGCCCTCTCGCGACAAGCACAGATACGCAGTATTTT
TRBD1 - TRBJ1-1 TRBV30 CAWSLQGPRTEAFF TGTGCCTGGAGTCTACAGGGGCCGAGGACTGAAGCTTTCTTT
TRBD1 - TRBJ2-3 TRBV10-3 CAIRDRGVTDTQYF TGTGCCATCAGGGACAGGGGAGTTACAGATACGCAGTATTTT
- many TRBJ2-3 TRBV7-2 CASSPGQTSGTQYF TGTGCCAGCAGCCCCGGACAGACATCTGGTACGCAGTATTTT
- few TRBJ2-7 TRBV27 CASARYRLGYEQYF TGTGCCAGCGCCAGGTACAGACTTGGGTACGAGCAGTACTTC
- - TRBJ1-1 TRBV9 CASSVRENTEAFF TGTGCCAGCAGCGTAAGGGAGAACACGGAAGCTTTCTTT
- - TRBJ2-1 TRBV10-3 CAIRNRVGSYNEQFF TGTGCCATCAGAAACAGGGTGGGGTCCTACAATGAGCAGTTCTTC
- few TRBJ2-7 TRBV13 CASSLGGYGYEQYF TGTGCCAGCAGCTTAGGGGGGTATGGATACGAGCAGTACTTC
- - TRBJ2-1 TRBV6-1 CASSEVQYNEQFF TGTGCCAGCAGTGAAGTCCAGTACAATGAGCAGTTCTTC
TRBD2 few TRBJ2-5 TRBV7-2 CASSPHQLAGGETQYF TGTGCCAGCAGCCCGCATCAACTAGCGGGAGGGGAGACCCAGTACTTC
TRBD2 - TRBJ2-7 TRBV20-1 CSGLAGGNSYEQYF TGCAGTGGGTTAGCGGGGGGAAACTCCTACGAGCAGTACTTC
- - TRBJ2-3 TRBV20-1 CSARDQGGRPSRTDTQYF TGCAGTGCTAGAGATCAAGGAGGACGCCCCTCTCGCACAGATACGCAGTATTTT
- - TRBJ1-1 TRBV6-5 CASSYMLDTEAFF TGTGCCAGCAGTTATATGTTGGACACTGAAGCTTTCTTT
TRBD2 many TRBJ2-1 TRBV27 CASSQVGGNEQFF TGTGCCAGCTCCCAAGTCGGGGGGAATGAGCAGTTCTTC
- many TRBJ2-1 TRBV27 CASSLGFHDEQFF TGTGCCAGCAGTTTAGGTTTTCATGATGAGCAGTTCTTC
- few TRBJ2-7 TRBV28 CATQGLLTDYEQYF TGTGCCACTCAGGGATTACTAACCGACTACGAGCAGTACTTC
- many TRBJ2-3 TRBV21-1 CASRRLAVFTDTQYF TGTGCCAGCAGAAGACTAGCGGTGTTCACAGATACGCAGTATTTT
TRBD1 once TRBJ2-2 TRBV2 CASSEETGTTGELFF TGTGCCAGCAGTGAAGAGACAGGGACCACCGGGGAGCTGTTTTTT
TRBD2 many TRBJ2-5 TRBV3-1 CASRAGREQETQYF TGTGCCAGCAGAGCGGGGCGGGAACAAGAGACCCAGTACTTC
- - TRBJ1-2 TRBV3-1 CASSSTARPNYGYTF TGTGCCAGCAGCTCCACGGCCAGACCTAACTATGGCTACACCTTC
- many TRBJ1-6 TRBV12-3/TRBV12-4 CASSLGGNSPLHF TGTGCCAGCAGTTTGGGAGGTAATTCACCCCTCCACTTT
- - TRBJ2-1 TRBV5-1 CASSQQVGGYNERFF TGCGCCAGCAGCCAACAGGTTGGGGGCTACAATGAGCGGTTCTTC
- - TRBJ2-7 TRBV29-1 CSVLSYEQYF TGCAGCGTCCTCTCCTACGAGCAGTACTTC
TRBD1 - TRBJ2-5 TRBV6-1 CASSPGQGWQETRYF TGTGCCAGCAGCCCCGGACAGGGGTGGCAGGAGACCCGGTACTTC
- - TRBJ2-7 TRBV6-5 CASSSNSEEQYF TGTGCCAGCAGTTCGAATAGCGAGGAGCAGTACTTC
- - TRBJ2-7 TRBV4-2 CASSQEGEVNEQYF TGTGCCAGCAGCCAAGAGGGGGAGGTCAACGAGCAGTACTTC
- - TRBJ2-1 TRBV20-1 CSARDSWLAGEQFF TGCAGTGCTAGAGATAGCTGGCTAGCCGGCGAGCAGTTCTTC
- - TRBJ2-1 TRBV27 CASSLSHNGGEQFF TGTGCCAGCAGTTTGTCACACAATGGGGGTGAGCAGTTCTTC
- few TRBJ1-2 TRBV28 CASSLWGETPNYGYTF TGTGCCAGCAGTTTATGGGGGGAGACACCTAACTATGGCTACACCTTC
- many TRBJ2-5 TRBV20-1 CSARVGTQETQYF TGCAGTGCTAGAGTAGGGACTCAAGAGACCCAGTACTTC
TRBD2 - TRBJ2-1 TRBV5-1 CASSLTLAGGGHEQFF TGCGCCAGCAGCTTGACCCTAGCGGGAGGGGGCCATGAGCAGTTCTTC
TRBD1 few TRBJ2-1 TRBV6-1 CASTFQGGQGYNEQFF TGTGCCAGCACCTTTCAGGGTGGACAGGGCTACAATGAGCAGTTCTTC